Below are 2 T cell receptor beta chains sequenced from a single sample in a study of blood T cell repertoires in COVID-19. Repertoires were generated with immunoSEQ multiplex PCR, while TCRdb's copy carries only in-frame clones and drops some. The sample lists almost 350,000 clones; roughly nine tenths were seen once. Sequencing was done on a sample of peripheral blood. These receptors all stem from a woman in her sixties or seventies with COVID-19, enrolled during active disease.

This clone was recorded only once. The chain is built from TRBV2 and TRBJ1-1, with D possibly being TRBD1 (6 bases). Trimming removed 6 bases from V and 1 base from J, with 9 bases in between. The germline V gene has CDR1 SNHLY and CDR2 FYNNEI. The CDR3 contains 13 residues. This CDR3 is CASRGHANTEAFF. The CDR3 DNA sequence: TGTGCCAGCAGGGGACATGCGAACACTGAAGCTTTCTTT.

The genes are TRBV6-5 and TRBJ2-7, with D uncertain. The CDR3 loop spans 16 amino acids. The germline V gene encodes CDR1 MNHEY and CDR2 SVGAGI. Trimming took off 2 bases at V and 0 bases at J, with 14 bases between the two ends. The CDR3 protein is CASSYPDKPLSYEQYF. The CDR3 coding sequence is TGTGCCAGCAGTTACCCAGACAAGCCTCTCTCCTACGAGCAGTACTTC.